These 21 T cell receptor beta chains originate from one sample sequenced in a study of T cell responses to AZD1222 COVID-19 vaccine. The repertoire was sequenced with immunoSEQ multiplex PCR; TCRdb's copy has only in-frame clones and lacks some. The repertoire consists of about 130,000 clones, with roughly 92% occurring once and the leading ten covering around 1.1%. The specimen comprised peripheral blood, sampled 28 days after the second AZD1222 dose. These receptors were collected from an adult who received the AZD1222 COVID-19 vaccine.

Turning to this clone: Germline is not matched at one junction end, which may reflect a read error. The V gene is TRBV29-1, the J gene TRBJ1-2, with D hard to call. The CDR3 loop spans 10 amino acids. From germline, CDR1 is SQVTM and CDR2 ANQGSEA. The CDR3 region is CSVEVASVPF. The CDR3, as DNA: TGCAGCGTTGAGGTAGCCTCGGTTCCCTTC. The full variable domain, completed using reference TRBV29-1 and TRBJ1-2, is SAVISQKPSRDICQRGTSLTIQCQVDSQVTMMFWYRQQPGQSLTLIATANQGSEATYESGFVIDKFPISRPNLTFSTLTVSNMSPEDSSIYLCSVEVASVPFGSGTRLTVV.

This clone has a single count. This chain uses TRBV21-1 with TRBJ1-1. TRBV21-1 constitutes a pseudogene. The CDR3 covers 13 residues. The CDR3 DNA sequence: TGTGCCAGCAGCAAAGATGTGAACACTGAAGCTTTCTTT. It encodes CASSKDVNTEAFF.

This clone came up a few times. The chain combines TRBV30 with TRBJ1-5; a weak D match, TRBD1 (6 bases). V was cut by 5 bases and J by 3 bases, with 11 bases left in between. CDR3 size: 13 residues. The germline CDR1 and CDR2 sequences are GTSNPN and SVGIG (reference sequence). CDR3 in amino acids: CAWGQGNNQPQHF. The CDR3 DNA reads TGTGCCTGGGGCCAGGGGAACAATCAGCCCCAGCATTTT.

The chain employs TRBV6-5 and TRBJ1-2; D is possibly TRBD1 (5 bases). The V end lost 6 bases, the J end lost 5 bases, and 19 bases lay between the germline ends. This CDR3 is built from 15 residues. Germline values: CDR1 MNHEY, CDR2 SVGAGI. This CDR3 is CASSLDYVGRYGYTF. CDR3 bases: TGTGCCAGCAGCCTTGATTACGTGGGACGTTATGGCTACACCTTC.

J is TRBJ1-2 and V is TRBV3-1 (or the pseudogene TRBV3-2); D gene ambiguous. The germline V gene encodes CDR1 LGHDT and CDR2 YNNKEL (reference sequence). The CDR3 has 13 residues. The V and J ends lost 7 bases and 8 bases respectively, with 17 bases between them. CDR3 nucleotide sequence: TGTGCCAGCAAGACGGAAGCCTATGGAGGCTACACCTTC. This gives the protein CASKTEAYGGYTF.

V and J are TRBV18 and TRBJ2-1; 8 bases line up with TRBD2. The germline gives CDR1 KGHSH, CDR2 LQKENI. This CDR3 has 13 amino acids. V was clipped by 3 bases and J by 9 bases; unmatched bases: 4. This CDR3 is CASSPDAGGEQFF. The CDR3, as DNA: TGTGCCAGCTCACCTGACGCGGGGGGTGAGCAGTTCTTC.

This chain links TRBV5-5 with TRBJ1-1; D ambiguous. This CDR3 region has 12 residues. From germline, CDR1 is SGHKS and CDR2 YYEKEE (reference sequence). Deletions cut 3 bases from V and 5 bases from J, with 8 bases between. CDR3 amino acids: CASSSTGTEAFF. Written as DNA, the CDR3 is TGTGCCAGCAGCTCCACGGGTACTGAAGCTTTCTTT.

The genes are TRBV9 and TRBJ1-1; 9 bases are a match to TRBD1. The CDR3 has 15 residues. Germline CDR1 SGDLS, CDR2 YYNGEE. V trimming: 3 bases; J trimming: 6 bases; junction bases outside the gene matches: 9. The CDR3 protein is CASSALQGAGAEAFF. CDR3 nucleotide sequence: TGTGCCAGCAGCGCGCTACAGGGGGCGGGCGCTGAAGCTTTCTTT.

The J gene is TRBJ1-5, the V gene TRBV6-1, with 7 bases matching TRBD1. Looked up from germline, CDR1 is MNHNS and CDR2 is SASEGT. With V trimmed by 2 bases and J by 6 bases, 7 bases remained unmatched. The CDR3 is 15 amino acids. CDR3 in DNA: TGTGCCAGCAGTGAACAGGGGGTGGCGGGTCAGCCCCAGCATTTT. Protein sequence: CASSEQGVAGQPQHF.

V usage is TRBV6-5 and J usage is TRBJ1-1; D is undetermined. The germline V gene encodes CDR1 MNHEY and CDR2 SVGAGI. V was trimmed by 4 bases and J by 1 base, leaving 7 bases between them. The CDR3 sequence is 13 residues long. The CDR3 is CASSFKRNTEAFF. The CDR3 region has the DNA TGTGCCAGCAGTTTTAAGAGGAACACTGAAGCTTTCTTT.

This chain links TRBV6-2 or TRBV6-3 with TRBJ1-1; 7 nucleotides match TRBD1. V shed 1 base and J 7 bases; nucleotides not matched to a gene: 21. The germline V gene encodes CDR1 MNHEY and CDR2 SVGEGT. The CDR3 spans 19 residues. CDR3 nucleotides: TGTGCCAGCAGTTACTTCGGGTCCCGGGACAGTTTCGGCCATAGTGAAGCTTTCTTT. Protein: CASSYFGSRDSFGHSEAFF.

The chain combines TRBV19 with TRBJ2-3; the D gene is possibly TRBD2 (5 bases). V lost 0 bases and J 1 base, leaving 8 bases between the germline ends. The CDR3 sequence is 15 residues long. The germline V gene encodes CDR1 LNHDA and CDR2 SQIVND (reference sequence). The CDR3 bases are TGTGCCAGTAGTATAGATCGAGGGCGCACAGATACGCAGTATTTT. Protein: CASSIDRGRTDTQYF.

The chain combines TRBV6-6 with TRBJ2-1; 9 nucleotides align to TRBD1. CDR3 length: 16 amino acids. The V segment lost 5 bases and the J segment 10 bases; nucleotides outside the gene matches: 15. The germline CDR1 and CDR2 sequences are MNHNY and SVGAGI (reference sequence). The CDR3 nucleotides are TGTGCCAGCAGTCCCCCGGACAGGGGAGGTCATCGAGAGCAGTTCTTC. Translation gives CASSPPDRGGHREQFF.

The chain employs TRBV27 and TRBJ2-7; D is ambiguous. CDR1 and CDR2 from the germline V gene are MNHEY and SMNVEV (reference sequence). The V end was cut by 0 bases, the J end by 3 bases, with 6 bases between. This CDR3 spans 13 amino acids. The CDR3 DNA follows: TGTGCCAGCAGTTTATCGGTCAACTACGAGCAGTACTTC. Translating it yields CASSLSVNYEQYF.

The chain has TRBV7-6 and TRBJ2-3; D is unclear. Germline V gene data show CDR1 as SGHVS and CDR2 as FNYEAQ. The CDR3 contains 11 residues. Trimming took off 0 bases at V and 6 bases at J, with 1 base between the two ends. The CDR3 loop reads CASSLADTQYF. In nucleotides, the CDR3 is TGTGCCAGCAGCTTAGCTGATACGCAGTATTTT.

V is TRBV28 and J is TRBJ2-7, with D tentatively TRBD1 (6 bases). Between the trimmed V and J ends, which lost 6 bases and 7 bases, there was a span of 13 bases. From germline, CDR1 is MDHEN and CDR2 SYDVKM. This CDR3 region has 12 residues. The CDR3 loop reads CASRRQVWEQYF. The CDR3 DNA is TGTGCCAGCAGGAGACAGGTCTGGGAGCAGTACTTC.

This clone was detected once. The chain combines TRBV30 with TRBJ1-2; D remains unclear. The germline V gene has CDR1 GTSNPN and CDR2 SVGIG (reference sequence). CDR3 size: 13 residues. The V end lost 7 bases, the J end lost 4 bases, and 16 bases lay between the germline ends. The CDR3 coding sequence is TGTGCCTCCTCGAAGGGCTCAACCTATGGCTACACCTTC. Amino acids: CASSKGSTYGYTF.

The CDR3 is CATSELTPGDHGELFF. As DNA, the CDR3 is TGTGCCACCAGTGAACTAACTCCAGGGGATCACGGGGAGCTGTTTTTT. This chain uses TRBV24-1 with TRBJ2-2; D is possibly TRBD1 (6 bases). Looked up from germline, CDR1 is KGHDR and CDR2 is SFDVKD. There are 16 residues in the CDR3. The germline V and J ends were trimmed by 4 bases and 7 bases, with 18 bases remaining between them.

This sequence joins TRBV4-2 and TRBJ2-5; TRBD2 might be the D (5 bases). The CDR3 runs 17 residues. Germline assignment: CDR1 LGHNA and CDR2 YNFKEQ. Trimming removed 1 base at V and 5 bases at J, with 20 bases between. DNA for the CDR3: TGTGCCAGCAGCCAAGGGGCTAGCCGAACGAGTGGCGAGACCCAGTACTTC. Translating it yields CASSQGASRTSGETQYF.

This chain joins TRBV9 and TRBJ1-2; perhaps TRBD1 as D (6 bases). The germline V and J ends were trimmed by 0 bases and 0 bases, with 9 bases remaining between them. The CDR3 spans 15 residues. Germline CDR1 SGDLS, CDR2 YYNGEE. CDR3 in DNA: TGTGCCAGCAGCGTAGTTACAGGGCCTAACTATGGCTACACCTTC. Residues: CASSVVTGPNYGYTF.

The V gene is TRBV27, the J gene TRBJ2-7; D not resolved. CDR1 MNHEY and CDR2 SMNVEV come from the germline V gene (reference sequence). The CDR3 is 14 amino acids. V was pared by 2 bases and J by 0 bases, with 8 bases between. CDR3 sequence (DNA): TGTGCCAGCAGTTTAATGAGTCCCTCCTACGAGCAGTACTTC. This sequence encodes CASSLMSPSYEQYF.